A selection of T cell receptor beta chains follows, all from one sample in a study of cytomegalovirus exposure and HLA in healthy donors. TCRdb's table, derived via immunoSEQ multiplex PCR, lists solely in-frame clones and lacks some. The sample includes 150,000 to 200,000 clones, about 80% of them seen just once. The sequencing sample was made of PBMCs. The receptors shown here come from a man aged 18-30 years in good health and CMV-seropositive. The CDR3 runs from the conserved cysteine through the conserved F or W. The order of the fields is clone size, V gene, J gene, D gene, CDR3 DNA, CDR3 protein. A D gene is named only where the DNA matches it firmly. The size entry is marked missing in some rows and otherwise reads once, few, many or a size class.

-	TRBV6-1	TRBJ1-5	-	TGTGCCAGCAGTGAAACGGCGGTTAGCAATCAGCCCCAGCATTTT	CASSETAVSNQPQHF
-	TRBV9	TRBJ1-4	TRBD1	TGTGCCAGCAGCCCCCGGGACAGGGTGGGGACTAATGAAAAACTGTTTTTT	CASSPRDRVGTNEKLFF
-	TRBV27	TRBJ1-4	-	TGTGCCAGCACCTCCCTGGGGTGGGGGGGAGAAAAACTGTTTTTT	CASTSLGWGGEKLFF
once	TRBV18	TRBJ1-5	-	TGTGCCAGCTCACCAGGGGGCCTTCAGCCCCAGCATTTT	CASSPGGLQPQHF
-	TRBV7-6	TRBJ2-5	TRBD2	TGTGCCAGCAGCTTAGGATTGGGGGGGGAGACCCAGTACTTC	CASSLGLGGETQYF
once	TRBV25-1	TRBJ2-1	TRBD1	TGTGCCAGCAGTGTAGGACAGGGATCCTACAATGAGCAGTTCTTC	CASSVGQGSYNEQFF
-	TRBV11-2	TRBJ2-5	-	TGTGCCAGCAGCTTAGGAGTGGGGGGGCCTAAAGAGACCCAGTACTTC	CASSLGVGGPKETQYF
few	TRBV7-8	TRBJ2-3	TRBD1	TGTGCCAGCAGCCCGAGGACAGGGGGAAAGACAGATACGCAGTATTTT	CASSPRTGGKTDTQYF
-	TRBV27	TRBJ2-7	-	TGTGCCAGCAGTTTAAGGGGAAGTAGTCCTTACGAGCAGTACTTC	CASSLRGSSPYEQYF
-	TRBV5-1	TRBJ2-7	TRBD1	TGCGCCAGCAGGAGAACGACAGGGGACGAGCAGTACTTC	CASRRTTGDEQYF
-	TRBV27	TRBJ1-1	TRBD1	TGTGCCAGCATCCAGATCCCAGGGGGCACTGAAGCTTTCTTT	CASIQIPGGTEAFF